These 32 T cell receptor beta chains were sequenced from one sample in a study. TCRdb recomputed calls from the RT-PCR reads with MiXCR, one row per CDR3 protein. The sample records about 700,000 distinct CDR3 sequences, 14% being singletons. Sequenced: memory CD4+ T cells from blood. All receptors come from a female donor in good health, serving as a healthy control.

This clonotype was counted only a few times. V gene TRBV12-3 or TRBV12-4 combines with J gene TRBJ1-5; 7 positions match TRBD1. This CDR3 is built from 15 residues. After removal of 6 bases from V and 9 bases from J, the junction contained 14 bases not matched to a gene. The CDR3 sequence is CASSKGQGVRRPQHF. CDR3 DNA: TGTGCCAGCAGCAAGGGGCAGGGGGTACGCAGGCCCCAGCATTTT.

CDR3 DNA sequence: TGTGCCAGCAGCCCACCTGGCGGGGGGACTGGCCAGCCCCAGCATTTT. Amino acids: CASSPPGGGTGQPQHF. The gene calls are TRBV6-6 and TRBJ1-5; D perhaps matches TRBD1 (5 bases). CDR1 MNHNY and CDR2 SVGAGI come from the germline V gene (reference sequence). Trimming left V 6 bases short and J 7 bases short, with 22 bases between. This CDR3 region has 16 residues.

The gene calls are TRBV10-3 and TRBJ2-3, with 7 nucleotides matching TRBD1. The germline V gene has CDR1 ENHRY and CDR2 SYGVKD. V trimming: 6 bases; J trimming: 2 bases; junction bases outside the gene matches: 5. CDR3 length: 14 amino acids. The CDR3 protein is CAIRTGQNTDTQYF. For the CDR3, the DNA is TGTGCCATCAGAACGGGACAGAACACAGATACGCAGTATTTT.

This clonotype came up many times. V gene TRBV6-5 combines with J gene TRBJ1-4; unclear D gene. Trimming took 2 bases from V and 7 from J, leaving 11 bases between them. Looked up from germline, CDR1 is MNHEY and CDR2 is SVGAGI. The length of the CDR3 is 14 residues. This CDR3 is CASSYNLASEKLFF. The CDR3 DNA reads as TGTGCCAGCAGTTACAATCTCGCCAGTGAAAAACTGTTTTTT.

This clonotype was recorded a few times. This may stem from a read error, because a much larger clone lies one nucleotide away. V usage is TRBV20-1 and J usage is TRBJ2-5; TRBD2 matches at 10 bases. CDR1 and CDR2 (germline): DFQATT, SNEGSKA (reference sequence). Losses at the gene ends were 5 bases for V and 6 bases for J; bases not matched to a gene: 9. This CDR3 contains 14 residues. CDR3 protein: CSAGLAGGLKTQYF. As DNA, the CDR3 is TGCAGTGCTGGGTTAGCGGGAGGACTAAAGACCCAGTACTTC.

This clonotype was observed at least ten times. V is TRBV28 and J is TRBJ2-5, with a possible D match to TRBD1 (7 bases). The V and J ends lost 5 bases and 5 bases respectively, with 12 bases between them. The CDR3 runs 13 residues. Germline values: CDR1 MDHEN, CDR2 SYDVKM. DNA for the CDR3: TGTGCCAGCAGTCCGACAGGGAGGGAGACCCAGTACTTC. It is translated as CASSPTGRETQYF.

The rearrangement links TRBV6-2 or TRBV6-3 to TRBJ1-1, with no clear D. The CDR3 runs 15 residues. Per the germline V gene, CDR1 is MNHEY and CDR2 is SVGEGT. Between the trimmed V and J ends, which lost 2 bases and 1 base, there was a span of 11 bases. CDR3: CASSYKGSRNTEAFF. For the CDR3, the DNA is TGTGCCAGCAGTTACAAAGGGAGCAGGAACACTGAAGCTTTCTTT.

This clonotype has ten or more counts. J is TRBJ2-1 and V is TRBV29-1, with D perhaps matching TRBD2 (6 bases). V was pared by 4 bases and J by 2 bases, with 18 bases between. Per the germline V gene, CDR1 is SQVTM and CDR2 is ANQGSEA. The CDR3 length is 16 residues. The CDR3 reads CSVAASGRTTYNEQFF. The CDR3 DNA follows: TGCAGCGTTGCAGCCAGCGGGCGTACCACCTACAATGAGCAGTTCTTC.

This clonotype was observed a few times. This chain joins TRBV7-8 and TRBJ2-3, with 9 bases fitting TRBD1. V trimming: 1 base; J trimming: 4 bases; junction bases outside the gene matches: 6. Germline V gives CDR1 SGHVS, CDR2 FQNEAQ. The CDR3 runs to 16 residues. The CDR3 is CASSLEQGAGADTQYF. As DNA, the CDR3 is TGTGCCAGCAGCTTAGAACAGGGGGCTGGGGCAGATACGCAGTATTTT.

In its sample, this clonotype was seen many times. The genes are TRBV3-1 and TRBJ1-2; D may be TRBD1 (6 bases). CDR1 and CDR2 (germline): LGHDT, YNNKEL (reference sequence). The germline V and J ends were trimmed by 4 bases and 5 bases, with 14 bases remaining between them. CDR3 size: 14 residues. The CDR3 bases are TGTGCCAGCAGCCCGAGCCGGGGGCCTTATGGCTACACCTTC. Its protein product is CASSPSRGPYGYTF. The whole variable domain, filled in from reference TRBV3-1 and TRBJ1-2, reads DTAVSQTPKYLVTQMGNDKSIKCEQNLGHDTMYWYKQDSKKFLKIMFSYNNKELIINETVPNRFSPKSPDKAHLNLHINSLELGDSAVYFCASSPSRGPYGYTFGSGTRLTVV.

This clonotype was observed many times. At one end, the junction sequence differs from germline, possibly due to a read error. This chain uses TRBV7-2 with TRBJ2-7; no firm D call. Germline assignment: CDR1 SGHTA and CDR2 FQGNSA. CDR3 size: 12 residues. The CDR3 protein is CASSLALYEQYF. The CDR3 nucleotides are TGTGCCAGCAGTTTAGCCCTCTACGAGCAGTACTTC.

This chain connects TRBV6-2 or TRBV6-3 to TRBJ2-2, with D tentatively TRBD1 (6 bases). V was cut by 0 bases and J by 3 bases, with 14 bases left in between. Per the germline V gene, CDR1 is MNHEY and CDR2 is SVGEGT. This CDR3 has 17 residues. CDR3 sequence: CASSYSVPRGYTGELFF. The CDR3 DNA sequence: TGTGCCAGCAGTTACTCGGTGCCCAGGGGTTACACCGGGGAGCTGTTTTTT.

The gene calls are TRBV6-1 and TRBJ2-2; D not resolved. CDR1 is MNHNS, CDR2 SASEGT, per germline. The V end was cut by 2 bases, the J end by 13 bases, with 11 bases between. This CDR3 spans 12 amino acids. The CDR3 bases are TGTGCCAGCAGTGAATCAGTGGGTGGGCTGTTTTTT. Translated: CASSESVGGLFF.

This clonotype showed up just once. V and J are TRBV6-1 and TRBJ2-5, with 7 bases aligning to TRBD1. Germline CDR1 is MNHNS and CDR2 is SASEGT. The CDR3 extends over 15 amino acids. V was pared by 5 bases and J by 1 base, with 7 bases of the junction left unmatched. The CDR3, as DNA: TGTGCCAGCAGTACCCGACAGGGTATCCAAGAGACCCAGTACTTC. The encoded protein is CASSTRQGIQETQYF.

This clonotype was found many times. The chain recombines TRBV5-6 with TRBJ1-1; no definite D call. CDR1 SGHDT and CDR2 YYEEEE come from the germline V gene. V shed 4 bases and J shed 3 bases, with 16 bases lying between them. CDR3 size: 15 residues. The CDR3 bases are TGTGCCAGCAGCCCGTTGGCGGGGAGGGACACTGAAGCTTTCTTT. Its translation is CASSPLAGRDTEAFF.

CDR3 DNA: TGTGCCAGCAGTCTCTCGGGACTAGCGGGAGTGAGCGAGCAGTACTTC. Translating it yields CASSLSGLAGVSEQYF. The chain employs TRBV28 and TRBJ2-7, with 14 positions matching TRBD2. This CDR3 is 16 amino acids long. Germline CDR1 reads MDHEN; CDR2 reads SYDVKM. The V segment lost 5 bases and the J segment 6 bases; nucleotides outside the gene matches: 9.

The J gene is TRBJ2-7, the V gene TRBV6-5; D is possibly TRBD1 (5 bases). Trimming took off 6 bases at V and 0 bases at J, with 12 bases between the two ends. The CDR3 consists of 14 residues. The germline CDR1 and CDR2 sequences are MNHEY and SVGAGI. The CDR3 sequence is CASSATVSSYEQYF. Written as DNA, the CDR3 is TGTGCCAGCAGCGCGACAGTGAGCTCCTACGAGCAGTACTTC.

The rearrangement joins TRBV28 to TRBJ1-5; D may be TRBD1 (5 bases). The CDR3 length is 15 residues. Germline values: CDR1 MDHEN, CDR2 SYDVKM. V lost 6 bases and J 4 bases, leaving 16 bases between the germline ends. This chain's CDR3 is CASSLGARANQPQHF. The CDR3 DNA reads TGTGCCAGCAGCCTAGGGGCCAGGGCGAATCAGCCCCAGCATTTT.

This clonotype has only a few counts. One junction end does not reproduce the germline sequence, and a read error may be involved. The chain is built from TRBV20-1 and TRBJ1-1, with a weak D call TRBD1 (5 bases). Germline CDR1 reads DFQATT; CDR2 reads SNEGSKA (reference sequence). The CDR3 has 14 amino acids. The CDR3 DNA reads as TGCAGTGCTCGAGATTCTGGGGGACTTACTGAAGCTTTCTTT. Amino acids: CSARDSGGLTEAFF.

The chain has TRBV20-1 and TRBJ2-1, with 8 nucleotides matching TRBD2. Germline loops: CDR1 DFQATT, CDR2 SNEGSKA (reference sequence). This CDR3 region has 16 residues. J lost 2 bases, V lost 6 bases, and 12 bases had no gene match. CDR3 DNA: TGCAGTGCGGGGAGCGGGGGCGGGAGGACCTACAATGAGCAGTTCTTC. Its protein product is CSAGSGGGRTYNEQFF.

The rearrangement links TRBV28 to TRBJ2-7, with 11 bases fitting TRBD2. Germline-derived CDR1 and CDR2 are MDHEN and SYDVKM. The junction had 10 bases not matched to a gene; V was cut back by 4 bases and J by 2 bases. The CDR3 totals 17 residues. The CDR3 DNA sequence: TGTGCCAGCAGTTCCGACTGGACTAGCGGGCCAACCTACGAGCAGTACTTC. This translates into CASSSDWTSGPTYEQYF.

This clonotype has at least ten counts. CDR3 region: CAISGAGVKETQYF. CDR3 nucleotides: TGTGCCATCAGTGGGGCAGGGGTGAAAGAGACCCAGTACTTC. The chain joins TRBV10-3 to TRBJ2-5; D is possibly TRBD1 (6 bases). CDR1 and CDR2 from the germline V gene are ENHRY and SYGVKD. The length of the CDR3 is 14 residues. V was clipped by 4 bases and J by 3 bases, with 12 bases between them.

This chain uses TRBV7-2 with TRBJ1-2; D uncertain. The CDR3 has 11 amino acids. Trimming stripped 7 bases from V and 8 bases from J, with 11 bases between. Germline CDR1 is SGHTA and CDR2 is FQGNSA. The CDR3 spells CASTDTWGYTF. CDR3 sequence (DNA): TGTGCCAGCACCGACACCTGGGGCTACACCTTC.

Ten or more counts support this clonotype. The chain employs TRBV20-1 and TRBJ2-1; D possibly corresponds to TRBD2 (6 bases). Germline CDR1 reads DFQATT; CDR2 reads SNEGSKA (reference sequence). The CDR3 is 16 amino acids. V lost 0 bases, J lost 2 bases, and 14 bases lay in between. In nucleotides, the CDR3 is TGCAGTGCTAGAGACTTTACGGGAGCCCCCTACAATGAGCAGTTCTTC. Protein: CSARDFTGAPYNEQFF.

This clonotype was detected ten times or more. Here the CDR3 DNA reads TGTGCCAGCAGCCCGTTGGGCCTCGGGGACACTGAAGCTTTCTTT. It encodes CASSPLGLGDTEAFF. The rearrangement links TRBV12-3 or TRBV12-4 to TRBJ1-1; no clear D. This CDR3 comprises 15 residues. V lost 6 bases to trimming and J lost 3 bases, with 17 bases between them.

The chain employs TRBV5-1 and TRBJ2-1; 9 bases are shared with TRBD2. The CDR3 covers 15 residues. In germline, CDR1 is SGHRS, CDR2 YFSETQ. The ends lost 4 bases at V and 4 bases at J; junction bases unmatched: 6. The CDR3, as DNA: TGCGCCAGCAGCGAAAATAGCGGGGGATACAATGAGCAGTTCTTC. It specifies CASSENSGGYNEQFF.

Worth noting for this clonotype: A read error may explain this, as a much larger clone is one base away. This sequence joins TRBV5-1 and TRBJ2-1, with D unclear. V lost 0 bases to trimming and J lost 5 bases, with 12 bases between them. This CDR3 has 15 residues. The germline gives CDR1 SGHRS, CDR2 YFSETQ. The DNA for the CDR3 is TGCGCCAGCAGCTTGGACCCGGAGAGCCACAATGAGCAGTTCTTC. Translated, it gives CASSLDPESHNEQFF.

This clonotype appeared many times. The chain links TRBV20-1 to TRBJ2-5; D ambiguous. The CDR3 spans 12 residues. V dropped 2 bases and J dropped 7 bases, with 11 bases sitting between them. Germline-derived CDR1 and CDR2 are DFQATT and SNEGSKA (reference sequence). The CDR3 DNA sequence: TGCAGTGCTAGACCGGATTCACTGACCCAGTACTTC. This sequence encodes CSARPDSLTQYF.

This clonotype showed up many times. The chain combines TRBV5-1 with TRBJ2-1; 9 nucleotides line up with TRBD2. The CDR3 is 15 residues long. V lost 4 bases to trimming and J lost 9 bases; unmatched junction nucleotides: 11. The germline CDR1 and CDR2 sequences are SGHRS and YFSETQ. The CDR3, as DNA: TGCGCCAGCAGCATTAGCGGGAGCCCCCGGGGTGAGCAGTTCTTC. Amino acid sequence: CASSISGSPRGEQFF.

This clonotype was seen ten or more times. The chain couples TRBV6-5 to TRBJ1-2; unclear D gene. There are 14 residues in the CDR3. V was clipped by 1 base and J by 10 bases, with 16 bases between them. Germline CDR1 is MNHEY and CDR2 is SVGAGI. The CDR3 protein is CASSYLNGREDYTF. For the CDR3, the DNA is TGTGCCAGCAGTTACTTGAACGGAAGGGAGGACTACACCTTC.

The table lists this clonotype with a few counts. The CDR3 region is CASRHRDRGETQYF. CDR3 DNA: TGTGCCAGCAGACACCGGGACAGGGGAGAGACCCAGTACTTC. The V and J genes are TRBV2 and TRBJ2-5; 10 positions match TRBD1. Germline V gene data show CDR1 as SNHLY and CDR2 as FYNNEI. Trimming cost V 6 bases and J 4 bases; bases outside gene matches: 5. This CDR3 contains 14 residues.

Only a few counts were recorded for this clonotype. The gene calls are TRBV7-2 and TRBJ1-1; no clear D gene. Germline CDR1 SGHTA, CDR2 FQGNSA. The CDR3 runs to 15 residues. V shed 1 base and J shed 3 bases, with 12 bases lying between them. CDR3: CASSLGSGLYTEAFF. DNA of the CDR3: TGTGCCAGCAGCTTAGGTTCGGGGTTATACACTGAAGCTTTCTTT. Drawing the rest from reference TRBV7-2 and TRBJ1-1, the complete variable domain is GAGVSQSPSNKVTEKGKDVELRCDPISGHTALYWYRQSLGQGLEFLIYFQGNSAPDKSGLPSDRFSAERTGGSVSTLTIQRTQQEDSAVYLCASSLGSGLYTEAFFGQGTRLTVV.